The 25 T cell receptor beta chains given below trace back to one sample, sequenced in a study of immune heterogeneity within non-small cell lung tumors. Bulk tumor genomic DNA was the template, and each sample received 450 to 650 ng. Taken during surgery, several biopsies per primary tumor were spaced as far apart as possible within the tumor mass. Each patient presented with untreated, newly diagnosed non-small cell lung cancer and received curative surgery. A multiplex PCR containing 32 V primers and 13 J primers was used to amplify TCR beta CDR3. TCRdb reprocessed the multiplex PCR reads with MiXCR, giving one entry per CDR3 protein. The sample holds under 13,000 distinct CDR3 sequences, about 20% seen once. Sequenced material: lung tumor tissue. All receptors derive from a man in his 60s with non-small cell lung cancer.

This clonotype was counted only a few times. In nucleotides, the CDR3 is TGTGCCAGCGGGCGCACAGATACGCAGTATTTT. This translates into CASGRTDTQYF. The chain employs TRBV14 and TRBJ2-3, with unresolved D. The CDR3 loop spans 11 amino acids. The germline V gene encodes CDR1 SGHDN and CDR2 FVKESK. The germline V and J ends were trimmed by 8 bases and 1 base, with 4 bases remaining between them.

This clonotype has a handful of counts. The gene calls are TRBV15 and TRBJ2-7; no clear D. This CDR3 comprises 13 residues. V lost 0 bases and J lost 2, with 5 bases in between. Germline CDR1 LNHNV, CDR2 YYDKDF (reference sequence). The CDR3 region is CATSREGPYEQYF. The CDR3 coding sequence is TGTGCCACCAGCAGAGAAGGCCCCTACGAGCAGTACTTC.

The CDR3 loop reads CASSLALGNEQFF. In DNA form, the CDR3 reads TGTGCCAGCAGCTTGGCACTGGGGAATGAGCAGTTCTTC. This chain joins TRBV7-6 and TRBJ2-1; no clear D. CDR3 size: 13 residues. The germline gives CDR1 SGHVS, CDR2 FNYEAQ. Trimming cost V 3 bases and J 7 bases, with 10 bases left between them.

This clonotype showed up just a few times. The chain recombines TRBV5-1 with TRBJ2-5, with TRBD1 as a possible D gene (5 bases). Trimming took off 0 bases at V and 5 bases at J, with 11 bases between the two ends. This CDR3 is built from 14 residues. Germline V gene lookup returns CDR1 SGHRS and CDR2 YFSETQ. CDR3 nucleotide sequence: TGCGCCAGCAGCTTGGCCCCAGGGCGGGAGACCCAGTACTTC. Protein product: CASSLAPGRETQYF.

Relative to its sample, this clonotype is medium-sized. This chain links TRBV12-3 or TRBV12-4 with TRBJ2-7; D could derive from TRBD1 or TRBD2 (5 bases each). Trimming removed 0 bases from V and 5 bases from J, with 11 bases in between. The CDR3 totals 14 residues. CDR3 region: CASSLAGLAHEQYF. CDR3 nucleotide sequence: TGTGCCAGCAGTTTAGCGGGGCTAGCCCACGAGCAGTACTTC.

This clonotype rates as medium-sized. The genes are TRBV12-5 and TRBJ2-7; TRBD1 matches at 9 bases. The CDR3 is 15 residues long. Germline CDR1 reads LGHNT; CDR2 reads FRNRAP. After removal of 5 bases from V and 7 bases from J, the junction contained 12 bases not matched to a gene. CDR3 sequence (DNA): TGTGCTAGTGGTCGCCCACAGGGGGCGTTCTTTGAGCAGTACTTC. Translating it yields CASGRPQGAFFEQYF.

This clonotype ranks as medium-sized (0.01 to 0.1%). V usage is TRBV20-1 and J usage is TRBJ1-1; D not resolved. V was clipped by 1 base and J by 0 bases, with 15 bases between them. This CDR3 region has 16 residues. Germline CDR1 is DFQATT and CDR2 is SNEGSKA (reference sequence). The CDR3 is CSARAPDKKMNTEAFF. The CDR3 bases are TGCAGTGCTAGAGCTCCCGATAAGAAGATGAACACTGAAGCTTTCTTT.

This clonotype was picked up a small number of times. The chain uses TRBV3-1 and TRBJ1-4; D is unclear. Per germline, CDR1 LGHDT and CDR2 YNNKEL (reference sequence). The CDR3 length is 15 residues. The germline V and J ends were trimmed by 5 bases and 0 bases, with 10 bases remaining between them. The CDR3 nucleotides read TGTGCCAGCAGCTCAAGATCTGCAACTAATGAAAAACTGTTTTTT. Its translation is CASSSRSATNEKLFF.

In its sample, this clonotype is medium-sized. The J gene is TRBJ1-5, the V gene TRBV25-1; D call uncertain. The CDR3 runs to 14 residues. V was clipped by 4 bases and J by 3 bases, with 10 bases between them. Germline V gene sequence: CDR1 MGHDK, CDR2 SYGVNS. CDR3 sequence reads: CASSAPGPNQPQHF. The CDR3, as DNA: TGTGCCAGCAGTGCCCCAGGTCCCAATCAGCCCCAGCATTTT. Drawing the rest from reference TRBV25-1 and TRBJ1-5, the complete variable domain is EADIYQTPRYLVIGTGKKITLECSQTMGHDKMYWYQQDPGMELHLIHYSYGVNSTEKGDLSSESTVSRIRTEHFPLTLESARPSHTSQYLCASSAPGPNQPQHFGDGTRLSIL.

In its sample, this clonotype is medium-sized. The chain employs TRBV2 and TRBJ1-3, with D unresolved. The CDR3 sequence is 14 residues long. V was pared by 5 bases and J by 4 bases, with 12 bases between. The V gene's germline CDR1 is SNHLY and CDR2 FYNNEI. The CDR3 sequence: CASSTRSSGNTIYF. The DNA of the CDR3 is TGTGCCAGCAGTACCCGCAGCTCCGGAAACACCATATATTTT.

This clonotype has a handful of counts. The chain has TRBV20-1 and TRBJ1-5; unclear D gene. The CDR3 covers 12 residues. V lost 4 bases and J 5 bases, leaving 9 bases between the germline ends. Germline CDR1 reads DFQATT; CDR2 reads SNEGSKA (reference sequence). The CDR3 loop reads CSAILQDQPQHF. CDR3 DNA: TGCAGTGCTATTCTTCAGGATCAGCCCCAGCATTTT.

This clonotype is categorized as large (0.1 to 1%). The CDR3 nucleotides read TGTGCCAGTAGTTTTGGACTCTTTAGCTACGAGCAGTACTTC. This encodes CASSFGLFSYEQYF. The V gene is TRBV19, the J gene TRBJ2-7; tentative D call: TRBD2 (5 bases). V lost 5 bases and J 3 bases, leaving 14 bases between the germline ends. Per the germline V gene, CDR1 is LNHDA and CDR2 is SQIVND (reference sequence). The CDR3 length is 14 residues.

About this clonotype itself: A much larger clone lies one base from this, so it may be a read error. The rearrangement uses TRBV18 and TRBJ1-3, with no clear D. Trimming left V 1 base short and J 6 bases short, with 10 bases between. This CDR3 has 14 amino acids. CDR1 KGHSH and CDR2 LQKENI come from the germline V gene. Here the CDR3 DNA reads TGTGCCAGCTCACCACAGGGTGTTGAAAACACCATATATTTT. Its protein product is CASSPQGVENTIYF.

V is TRBV9 and J is TRBJ2-3; tentatively, D is TRBD1 (5 bases). Germline V gives CDR1 SGDLS, CDR2 YYNGEE. V was pared by 2 bases and J by 3 bases, with 10 bases between. The CDR3 has 14 residues. CDR3 DNA: TGTGCCAGCAGCGTCACCAGGGTGACAGATACGCAGTATTTT. Amino acid sequence: CASSVTRVTDTQYF.

By share of the sample, this clonotype is medium-sized. The chain uses TRBV2 and TRBJ1-2; TRBD1 is a possible D gene (6 bases). The germline V and J ends were trimmed by 4 bases and 7 bases, with 19 bases remaining between them. CDR3 length: 15 amino acids. CDR1 is SNHLY and CDR2 is FYNNEI in the germline V gene. CDR3 amino acids: CASSGGSRGDSGYTF. CDR3 in DNA: TGTGCCAGCAGTGGGGGAAGCAGGGGAGATTCTGGCTACACCTTC.

Judged by abundance, this clonotype is medium-sized. The rearrangement joins TRBV16 to TRBJ2-2; 7 bases are shared with TRBD2. J was trimmed by 7 bases and V by 2 bases; bases with no gene match: 4. Looked up from germline, CDR1 is KGHSY and CDR2 is FQNENV. This CDR3 has 14 amino acids. The CDR3 sequence: CASSQAGEGGELFF. The CDR3 DNA is TGTGCCAGCAGCCAAGCGGGGGAAGGCGGGGAGCTGTTTTTT.

This clonotype was detected a few times. Written as DNA, the CDR3 is TGTGCCAGCAGGAGGGACAATGAGCAGTTCTTC. This sequence encodes CASRRDNEQFF. This chain connects TRBV12-3 or TRBV12-4 to TRBJ2-1, with a tentative D call TRBD2 (5 bases). Trimming left V 6 bases short and J 5 bases short, with 5 bases between. The CDR3 sequence is 11 residues long.

This clonotype was recorded a few times. The J gene is TRBJ2-7, the V gene TRBV2; D is unclear. Germline V gene data show CDR1 as SNHLY and CDR2 as FYNNEI. V was trimmed by 5 bases and J by 11 bases, leaving 13 bases between them. The CDR3 consists of 11 residues. CDR3 coding DNA: TGTGCCAGCAGTCCAGGCCGTTCTGAGTACTTC. As protein: CASSPGRSEYF.

This clonotype was seen a handful of times. V is TRBV5-6 and J is TRBJ2-4, with TRBD2 identical over 9 bases. In germline, CDR1 is SGHDT, CDR2 YYEEEE. V lost 2 bases, J lost 6 bases, and 6 bases stayed unmatched. The CDR3 sequence is 15 residues long. The CDR3 loop reads CASSFYSGSGNIQYF. The CDR3 bases are TGTGCCAGCAGCTTCTATAGCGGGAGTGGAAACATTCAGTACTTC.

This chain connects TRBV11-2 to TRBJ2-1, with unresolved D. V shed 9 bases and J shed 7 bases, with 10 bases lying between them. The germline V gene has CDR1 SGHAT and CDR2 FQNNGV. The CDR3 has 11 residues. CDR3 in amino acids: CASLLLNEQFF. The DNA for the CDR3 is TGTGCCAGTCTCCTACTAAATGAGCAGTTCTTC.

Remarks on this clonotype: A much larger clone differs from this one at a single base, so this may be a read error. This chain uses TRBV12-3 or TRBV12-4 with TRBJ1-3; 7 bases map to TRBD1. The CDR3 is 15 amino acids. The CDR3 sequence is CASSFHRGDGKTIYF. In DNA form, the CDR3 reads TGTGCCAGCAGTTTCCACAGGGGTGACGGAAAAACCATATATTTT.

The V gene is TRBV27, the J gene TRBJ2-1; D ambiguous. The CDR3 extends over 12 amino acids. CDR1 and CDR2 (germline): MNHEY, SMNVEV (reference sequence). V lost 6 bases and J lost 3, with 6 bases in between. The CDR3 DNA reads as TGTGCCAGCAGGATGGACTACAATGAGCAGTTCTTC. It translates to CASRMDYNEQFF.

In its sample, this clonotype is medium-sized. The gene calls are TRBV5-1 and TRBJ1-2, with no clear D. The CDR3 is made up of 13 amino acids. Germline loops: CDR1 SGHRS, CDR2 YFSETQ. The ends were cut back, 4 bases at V and 0 bases at J, with 7 bases in the middle. CDR3 bases: TGCGCCAGCAGCAGGAGAACTAACTATGGCTACACCTTC. As protein: CASSRRTNYGYTF.

V usage is TRBV27 and J usage is TRBJ2-3, with TRBD1 matching 7 bases. Germline trimming cut 2 bases from V and 7 bases from J; bases unmatched to any gene: 3. Germline CDR1 reads MNHEY; CDR2 reads SMNVEV (reference sequence). This CDR3 contains 13 residues. CDR3 nucleotides: TGTGCCAGCAGTTTAAGGGGGCGGTATACGCAGTATTTT. As protein: CASSLRGRYTQYF.

In the case of this clonotype: A read error is possible here, since a much larger clone lies one base away. The J gene is TRBJ2-7, the V gene TRBV7-7, with 8 bases lining up with TRBD2. This CDR3 region has 14 residues. Germline V gene sequence: CDR1 SSHAT, CDR2 FNYEAQ (reference sequence). Written as DNA, the CDR3 is TGTGACAGCAGCCCCTCGGATAGCGGGATCGAGCAGTACTTC. Protein sequence: CDSSPSDSGIEQYF.